This T cell receptor beta chain was captured in a study of T cell responses to AZD1222 COVID-19 vaccine. Regarding the study as a whole: Females made up more of the donors, who were largely white British, and clonal diversity may have come out too low. No day 14 peak samples; only post-peak repertoires were characterized.

Generated by immunoSEQ multiplex PCR, the TCRdb table keeps only in-frame clones and is missing some. The table has 95,000 to 100,000 clones, approximately 90% seen once; the top ten hold just over 8%. Worth noting for this clone: Antigen unknown.

Looked up from germline, CDR1 is KGHDR and CDR2 is SFDVKD. The CDR3 totals 12 residues. V gave up 2 bases and J gave up 7 bases; unmatched junction bases: 0. The chain employs TRBV24-1 and TRBJ1-1; 7 bases fit TRBD1. The source is an adult who received the AZD1222 COVID-19 vaccine. Source: peripheral blood, taken 28 days after the second AZD1222 dose. The CDR3 nucleotides are TGTGCCACCAGTGATTACAGGGGTGAAGCTTTCTTT. This gives the protein CATSDYRGEAFF.